The present entry profiles one TCR beta chain with its context. The authors ran the immunoSEQ assay, v3.0, at survey level. For each individual sample, sequencing targeted roughly 40,000-55,000 T-cell genomes. The assay was immunoSEQ multiplex PCR, and TCRdb's table has in-frame clones only and misses some. The sample has some 28,000 clones, over 85% seen once. These data belong to a study of long-term antiretroviral therapy in people with HIV. At the level of the study: It was about a decade before the 2015 immediate-ART recommendation that the earliest samples were taken.

Every specimen provided about 1-10 million cryopreserved PBMC before DNA extraction took place. Germline values: CDR1 SGHDN, CDR2 FVKESK. V shed 2 bases and J shed 8 bases, with 9 bases lying between them. This CDR3 spans 13 amino acids. The gene calls are TRBV14 and TRBJ1-4; D ambiguous. The sample consisted of unsorted PBMCs, taken 6.2 years after starting antiretroviral therapy. This clonotype was obtained from a middle-aged man with HIV. The CDR3 loop reads CASSQLDGEKLFF. The CDR3 bases are TGTGCCAGCAGCCAACTGGACGGGGAAAAACTGTTTTTT.